This T cell receptor beta chain was profiled in a study of cytomegalovirus exposure and HLA in healthy donors. Overall study: The Caucasian-associated ancestry cluster held over 80% of approximately 400 genotyped donors.

Regarding this clone: Its target is not known.

The PCR used 60 Vbeta and 13 Jbeta primers. Data came from immunoSEQ multiplex PCR; TCRdb stores just in-frame clones and leaves some out. The repertoire holds approximately 150,000 clones, approximately 80% seen once, with 7.4% in the top ten. Study findings and constraints: Specificity of a few CMV-associated chains for CMV antigens was verified in vitro.

The CDR3 totals 13 residues. The germline V gene encodes CDR1 SGHAT and CDR2 FQNNGV. Trimming cost V 3 bases and J 3 bases, with 9 bases left between them. The chain has TRBV11-2 and TRBJ2-7; no clear D. The clonotype was recovered from a male donor in good health and CMV-seropositive. Input material: PBMCs. The CDR3 DNA follows: TGTGCCAGCAGCTTTAACCCGCGCTACGAGCAGTACTTC. Its protein product is CASSFNPRYEQYF.